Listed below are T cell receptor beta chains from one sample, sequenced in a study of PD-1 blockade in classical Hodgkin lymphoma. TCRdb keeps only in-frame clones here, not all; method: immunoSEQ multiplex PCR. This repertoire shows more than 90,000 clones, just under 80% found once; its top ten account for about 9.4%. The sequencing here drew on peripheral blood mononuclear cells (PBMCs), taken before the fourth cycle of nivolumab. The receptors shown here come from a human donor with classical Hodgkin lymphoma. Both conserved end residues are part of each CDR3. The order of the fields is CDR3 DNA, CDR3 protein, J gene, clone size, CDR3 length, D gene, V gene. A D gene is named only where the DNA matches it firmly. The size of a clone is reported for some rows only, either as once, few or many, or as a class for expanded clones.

CDR3 DNA: TGTGCCATCAGTGGGGGTTTAGGGCCGGCCGGGGAGCTGTTTTTT; CDR3 protein: CAISGGLGPAGELFF; J gene: TRBJ2-2; clone size: few; CDR3 length: 15; D gene: .; V gene: TRBV10-3
CDR3 DNA: TGTGCCAGCAGCCCGACAGGAATCTGGGAGACCCAGTACTTC; CDR3 protein: CASSPTGIWETQYF; J gene: TRBJ2-5; clone size: .; CDR3 length: 14; D gene: .; V gene: TRBV7-2
CDR3 DNA: TGTGCCAGCAGTTACGCCGGGACAGGGAGCTACGAGCAGTACTTC; CDR3 protein: CASSYAGTGSYEQYF; J gene: TRBJ2-7; clone size: .; CDR3 length: 15; D gene: TRBD1; V gene: TRBV6-5
CDR3 DNA: TGTGCCAGCAGCTTGTTACAGGGGAAACAGCCCCAGCATTTT; CDR3 protein: CASSLLQGKQPQHF; J gene: TRBJ1-5; clone size: .; CDR3 length: 14; D gene: TRBD1; V gene: TRBV5-8
CDR3 DNA: TGCGCCAGCAGCTCCTTCACTGAAGCTTTCTTT; CDR3 protein: CASSSFTEAFF; J gene: TRBJ1-1; clone size: .; CDR3 length: 11; D gene: .; V gene: TRBV5-1
CDR3 DNA: TGCGCCAGCAGGAACGTGGGTAGGACCGGGGAGCTGTTTTTT; CDR3 protein: CASRNVGRTGELFF; J gene: TRBJ2-2; clone size: few; CDR3 length: 14; D gene: .; V gene: TRBV4-1
CDR3 DNA: TGCAGCGTAGGGATGGCAGTCACAGATACGCAGTATTTT; CDR3 protein: CSVGMAVTDTQYF; J gene: TRBJ2-3; clone size: once; CDR3 length: 13; D gene: .; V gene: TRBV29-1
CDR3 DNA: TGTGCCAGCAGATCAAATAGCGGGGGGGCCAACATTCAGTACTTC; CDR3 protein: CASRSNSGGANIQYF; J gene: TRBJ2-4; clone size: .; CDR3 length: 15; D gene: TRBD2; V gene: TRBV6-5
CDR3 DNA: TGTGCCAGCAGGCCCTGGACAGGGCTTATACAAGAGACCCAGTACTTC; CDR3 protein: CASRPWTGLIQETQYF; J gene: TRBJ2-5; clone size: .; CDR3 length: 16; D gene: TRBD1; V gene: TRBV5-4
CDR3 DNA: TGCGCCAGCAGCTATGGGACTAGCGGGCCTCGCTACGAGCAGTACTTC; CDR3 protein: CASSYGTSGPRYEQYF; J gene: TRBJ2-7; clone size: .; CDR3 length: 16; D gene: TRBD2; V gene: TRBV5-1
CDR3 DNA: TGTGCTAGTATCGGTGGGGGAGATACGCAGTATTTT; CDR3 protein: CASIGGGDTQYF; J gene: TRBJ2-3; clone size: .; CDR3 length: 12; D gene: .; V gene: TRBV12-5
CDR3 DNA: TGTGCCTGGAGTCTTTACAATGAGCAGTTCTTC; CDR3 protein: CAWSLYNEQFF; J gene: TRBJ2-1; clone size: .; CDR3 length: 11; D gene: .; V gene: TRBV30
CDR3 DNA: TGCGCCAGCAGCCATACCTGGACTAGCTACAATGAGCAGTTCTTC; CDR3 protein: CASSHTWTSYNEQFF; J gene: TRBJ2-1; clone size: few; CDR3 length: 15; D gene: TRBD2; V gene: TRBV4-3
CDR3 DNA: TGTGCCAGCTTAAACGGACTAGCGGGGGACCTGTCAGATACGCAGTATTTT; CDR3 protein: CASLNGLAGDLSDTQYF; J gene: TRBJ2-3; clone size: .; CDR3 length: 17; D gene: TRBD2; V gene: TRBV2
CDR3 DNA: TGTGCCAGCAGCTTAGTCGGGGGCGGTGGAAACACCATATATTTT; CDR3 protein: CASSLVGGGGNTIYF; J gene: TRBJ1-3; clone size: .; CDR3 length: 15; D gene: .; V gene: TRBV7-2
CDR3 DNA: TGTGCCAGCAGTGTTCAGGGGAACACCGGGGAGCTGTTTTTT; CDR3 protein: CASSVQGNTGELFF; J gene: TRBJ2-2; clone size: .; CDR3 length: 14; D gene: .; V gene: TRBV2
CDR3 DNA: TGTGCCACCAGCGCGCCGAAGGGACAGGGTTCAGATACGCAGTATTTT; CDR3 protein: CATSAPKGQGSDTQYF; J gene: TRBJ2-3; clone size: few; CDR3 length: 16; D gene: TRBD1; V gene: TRBV15
CDR3 DNA: TGCGCCAGCACCCTCACCTCGGGGCTAGCGGGAGGAAAATACACCGGGGAGCTGTTTTTT; CDR3 protein: CASTLTSGLAGGKYTGELFF; J gene: TRBJ2-2; clone size: .; CDR3 length: 20; D gene: TRBD2; V gene: TRBV23-1